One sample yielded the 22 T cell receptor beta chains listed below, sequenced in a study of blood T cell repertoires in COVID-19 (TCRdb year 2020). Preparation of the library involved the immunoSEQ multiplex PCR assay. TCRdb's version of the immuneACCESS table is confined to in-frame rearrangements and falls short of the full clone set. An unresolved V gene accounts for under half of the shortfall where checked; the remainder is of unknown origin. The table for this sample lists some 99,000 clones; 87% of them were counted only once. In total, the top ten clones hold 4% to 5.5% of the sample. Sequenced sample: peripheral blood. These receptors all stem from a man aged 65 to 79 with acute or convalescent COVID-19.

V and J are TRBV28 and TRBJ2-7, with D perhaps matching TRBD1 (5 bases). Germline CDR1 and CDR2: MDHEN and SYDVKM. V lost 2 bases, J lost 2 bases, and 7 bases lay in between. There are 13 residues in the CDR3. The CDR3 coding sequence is TGTGCCAGCAGTTTAACAGGACCCTACGAGCAGTACGTC. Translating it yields CASSLTGPYEQYV.

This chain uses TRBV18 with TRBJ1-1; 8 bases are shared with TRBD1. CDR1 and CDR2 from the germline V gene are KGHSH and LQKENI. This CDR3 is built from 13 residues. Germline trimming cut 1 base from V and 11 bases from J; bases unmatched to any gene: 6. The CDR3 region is CASSPQDRALAFF. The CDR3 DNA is TGTGCCAGCTCACCACAGGACAGGGCACTGGCTTTCTTT.

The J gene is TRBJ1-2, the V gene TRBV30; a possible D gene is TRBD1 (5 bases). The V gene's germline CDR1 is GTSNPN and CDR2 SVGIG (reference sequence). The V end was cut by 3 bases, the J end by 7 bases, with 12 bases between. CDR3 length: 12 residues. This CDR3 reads CAWRLGQVGYTF. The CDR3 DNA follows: TGTGCCTGGAGATTGGGGCAAGTTGGCTACACCTTC. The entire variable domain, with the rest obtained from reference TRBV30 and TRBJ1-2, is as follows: SQTIHQWPATLVQPVGSPLSLECTVEGTSNPNLYWYRQAAGRGLQLLFYSVGIGQISSEVPQNLSASRPQDRQFILSSKKLLLSDSGFYLCAWRLGQVGYTFGSGTRLTVV.

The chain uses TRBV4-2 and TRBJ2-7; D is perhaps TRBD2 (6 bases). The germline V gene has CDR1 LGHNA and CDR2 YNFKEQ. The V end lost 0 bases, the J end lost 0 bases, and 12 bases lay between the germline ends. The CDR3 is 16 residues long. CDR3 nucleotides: TGTGCCAGCAGCCAAGAGAGGGGACTTAGCTCCTACGAGCAGTACTTC. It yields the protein CASSQERGLSSYEQYF.

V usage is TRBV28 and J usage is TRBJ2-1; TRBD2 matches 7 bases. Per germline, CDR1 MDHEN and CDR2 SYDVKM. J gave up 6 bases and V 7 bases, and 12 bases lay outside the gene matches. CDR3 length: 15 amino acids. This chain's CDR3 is CASIASGLQTNEQFF. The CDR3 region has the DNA TGTGCCAGCATCGCCTCGGGACTACAGACCAATGAGCAGTTCTTC. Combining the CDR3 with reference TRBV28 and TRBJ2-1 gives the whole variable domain DVKVTQSSRYLVKRTGEKVFLECVQDMDHENMFWYRQDPGLGLRLIYFSYDVKMKEKGDIPEGYSVSREKKERFSLILESASTNQTSMYLCASIASGLQTNEQFFGPGTRLTVL.

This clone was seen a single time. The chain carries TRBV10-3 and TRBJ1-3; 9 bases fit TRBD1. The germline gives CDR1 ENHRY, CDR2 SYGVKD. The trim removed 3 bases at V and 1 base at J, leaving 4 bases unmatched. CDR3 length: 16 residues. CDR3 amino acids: CAISDPGQGSGNTIYF. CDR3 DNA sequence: TGTGCCATCAGTGACCCGGGACAGGGATCTGGAAACACCATATATTTT.

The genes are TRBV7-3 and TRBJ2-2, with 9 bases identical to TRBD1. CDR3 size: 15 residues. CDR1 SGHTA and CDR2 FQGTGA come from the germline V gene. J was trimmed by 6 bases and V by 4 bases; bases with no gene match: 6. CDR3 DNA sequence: TGTGCCAGCAGCTCGGGACAGGGTGGTTCCGGGGAGCTGTTTTTT. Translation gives CASSSGQGGSGELFF.

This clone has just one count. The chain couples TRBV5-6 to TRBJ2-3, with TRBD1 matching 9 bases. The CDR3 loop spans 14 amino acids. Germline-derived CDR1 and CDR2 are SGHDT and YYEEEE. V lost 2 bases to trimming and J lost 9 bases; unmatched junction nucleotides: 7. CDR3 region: CASSFSGQGETQYF. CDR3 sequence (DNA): TGTGCCAGCAGCTTTTCGGGACAGGGAGAAACGCAGTATTTT.

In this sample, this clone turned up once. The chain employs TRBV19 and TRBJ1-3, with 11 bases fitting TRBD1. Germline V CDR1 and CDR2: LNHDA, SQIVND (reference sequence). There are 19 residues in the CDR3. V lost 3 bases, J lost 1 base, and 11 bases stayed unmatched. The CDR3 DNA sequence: TGTGCCAGTAGTATTCCCCCGGGACAGGGGGAATTGTCTGGAAACACCATATATTTT. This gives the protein CASSIPPGQGELSGNTIYF. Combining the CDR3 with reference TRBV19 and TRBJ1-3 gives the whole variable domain DGGITQSPKYLFRKEGQNVTLSCEQNLNHDAMYWYRQDPGQGLRLIYYSQIVNDFQKGDIAEGYSVSREKKESFPLTVTSAQKNPTAFYLCASSIPPGQGELSGNTIYFGEGSWLTVV.

The CDR3 coding sequence is TGTGCCAGCAGCTTAGATCCTCGACTAGCGGGGGGGCCAGTAAGTTGGAATGAGCAGTTCTTC. Its protein product is CASSLDPRLAGGPVSWNEQFF. This chain connects TRBV11-3 to TRBJ2-1, with 14 bases fitting TRBD2. Germline V lookup: CDR1 SGHNT, CDR2 YENEEA. V shed 0 bases and J 7 bases; nucleotides not matched to a gene: 17. The CDR3 runs 21 residues.

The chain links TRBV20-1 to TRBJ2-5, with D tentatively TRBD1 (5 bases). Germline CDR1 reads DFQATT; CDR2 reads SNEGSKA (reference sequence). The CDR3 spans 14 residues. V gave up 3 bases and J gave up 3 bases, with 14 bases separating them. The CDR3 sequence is CSASSTGLKETQYF. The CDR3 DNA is TGCAGTGCTAGTTCAACAGGCTTAAAAGAGACCCAGTACTTC.

The CDR3 loop reads CAWDSGTLYF. The CDR3 region has the DNA TGTGCCTGGGATTCGGGAACCTTATATTTT. The V call is TRBV30, the J call TRBJ1-3; D is uncertain. The CDR3 is made up of 10 amino acids. Germline assignment: CDR1 GTSNPN and CDR2 SVGIG (reference sequence). V dropped 5 bases and J dropped 14 bases, with 13 bases sitting between them.

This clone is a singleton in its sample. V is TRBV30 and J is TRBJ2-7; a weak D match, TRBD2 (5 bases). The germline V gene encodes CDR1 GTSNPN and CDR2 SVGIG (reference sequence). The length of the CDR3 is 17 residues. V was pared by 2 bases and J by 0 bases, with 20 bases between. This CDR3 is CAWSPKGRVLGSYEQYF. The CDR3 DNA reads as TGTGCCTGGAGTCCCAAAGGGCGGGTCCTGGGCTCCTACGAGCAGTACTTC. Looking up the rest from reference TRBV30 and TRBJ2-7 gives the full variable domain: SQTIHQWPATLVQPVGSPLSLECTVEGTSNPNLYWYRQAAGRGLQLLFYSVGIGQISSEVPQNLSASRPQDRQFILSSKKLLLSDSGFYLCAWSPKGRVLGSYEQYFGPGTRLTVT.

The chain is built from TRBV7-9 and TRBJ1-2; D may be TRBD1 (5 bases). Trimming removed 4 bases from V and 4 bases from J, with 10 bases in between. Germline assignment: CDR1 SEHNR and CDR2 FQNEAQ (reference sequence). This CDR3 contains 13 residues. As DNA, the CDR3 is TGTGCCAGCAGCTCGACAGTCTCCTATGGCTACACCTTC. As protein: CASSSTVSYGYTF.

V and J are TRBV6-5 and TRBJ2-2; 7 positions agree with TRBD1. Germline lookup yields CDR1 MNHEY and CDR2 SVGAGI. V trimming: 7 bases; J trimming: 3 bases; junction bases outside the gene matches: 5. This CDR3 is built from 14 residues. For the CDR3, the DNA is TGTGCCAGCACTCGGCAGGGGGACACCGGGGAGCTGTTTTTT. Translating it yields CASTRQGDTGELFF.

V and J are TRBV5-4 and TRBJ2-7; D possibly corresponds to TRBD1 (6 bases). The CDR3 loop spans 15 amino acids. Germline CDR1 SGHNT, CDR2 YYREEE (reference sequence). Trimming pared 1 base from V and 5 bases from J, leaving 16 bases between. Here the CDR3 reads CASSLPTGLLNEQYV. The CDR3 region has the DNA TGTGCCAGCAGCTTGCCCACAGGGCTGTTAAACGAGCAGTACGTC.

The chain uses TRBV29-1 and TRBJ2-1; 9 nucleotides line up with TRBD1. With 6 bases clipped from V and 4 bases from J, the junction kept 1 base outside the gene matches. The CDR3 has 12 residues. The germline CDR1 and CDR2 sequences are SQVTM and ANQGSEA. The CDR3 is CSVDRGYNEQFF. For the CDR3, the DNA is TGCAGCGTGGACAGGGGTTACAATGAGCAGTTCTTC.

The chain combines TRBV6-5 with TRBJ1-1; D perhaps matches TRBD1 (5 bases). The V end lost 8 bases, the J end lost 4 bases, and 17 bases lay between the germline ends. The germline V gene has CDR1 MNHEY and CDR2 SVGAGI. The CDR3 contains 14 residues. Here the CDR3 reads CASRPLRGGTEAFF. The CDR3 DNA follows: TGTGCCAGCCGTCCCTTAAGGGGAGGCACTGAAGCTTTCTTT.

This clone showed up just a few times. The CDR3 spells CASSWTGTRVYEQYF. CDR3 nucleotides: TGCGCCAGCAGCTGGACCGGGACTAGGGTCTACGAGCAGTACTTC. The V call is TRBV5-1, the J call TRBJ2-7, with TRBD2 identical over 8 bases. This CDR3 region has 15 residues. J was trimmed by 3 bases and V by 3 bases; bases with no gene match: 8. Germline V gives CDR1 SGHRS, CDR2 YFSETQ. The whole variable domain, remainder taken from reference TRBV5-1 and TRBJ2-7, is KAGVTQTPRYLIKTRGQQVTLSCSPISGHRSVSWYQQTPGQGLQFLFEYFSETQRNKGNFPGRFSGRQFSNSRSEMNVSTLELGDSALYLCASSWTGTRVYEQYFGPGTRLTVT.

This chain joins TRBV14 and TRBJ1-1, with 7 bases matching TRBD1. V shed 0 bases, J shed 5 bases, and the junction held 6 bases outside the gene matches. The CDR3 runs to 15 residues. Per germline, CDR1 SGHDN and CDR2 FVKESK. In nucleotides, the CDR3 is TGTGCCAGCAGCCAAGAGGGTAGGGGGCGAACTGAAGCTTTCTTT. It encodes CASSQEGRGRTEAFF.

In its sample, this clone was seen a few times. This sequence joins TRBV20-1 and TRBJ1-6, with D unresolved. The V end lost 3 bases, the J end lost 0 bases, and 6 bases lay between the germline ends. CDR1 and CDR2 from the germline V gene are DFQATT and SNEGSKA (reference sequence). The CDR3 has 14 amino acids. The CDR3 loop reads CSASHSSYNSPLHF. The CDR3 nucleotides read TGCAGTGCTAGTCACAGCTCCTATAATTCACCCCTCCACTTT.

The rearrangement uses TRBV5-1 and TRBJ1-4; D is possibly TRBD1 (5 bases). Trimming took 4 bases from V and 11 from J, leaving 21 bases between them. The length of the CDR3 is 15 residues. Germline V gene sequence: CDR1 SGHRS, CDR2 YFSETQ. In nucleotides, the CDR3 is TGCGCCAGCAGCCCAACATCGGGGGGGGTTCTGAAACTGTTTTTT. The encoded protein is CASSPTSGGVLKLFF. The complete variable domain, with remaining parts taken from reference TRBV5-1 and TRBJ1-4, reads KAGVTQTPRYLIKTRGQQVTLSCSPISGHRSVSWYQQTPGQGLQFLFEYFSETQRNKGNFPGRFSGRQFSNSRSEMNVSTLELGDSALYLCASSPTSGGVLKLFFGSGTQLSVL.